This T cell receptor beta chain was identified in a study of CD8 T cells in ankylosing spondylitis. Study-wide results and caveats: With a CD8+ phenotype, disease-linked clones were relatively rare in peripheral blood.

This CDR3 comprises 16 residues. V gave up 0 bases and J gave up 5 bases; unmatched junction bases: 7. Germline V gene lookup returns CDR1 LGHNA and CDR2 YSLEER. This clonotype was seen at least ten times. The antigen remains unidentified. For TCR beta, libraries came from quantitative 5'-RACE with molecular barcodes. TCRdb re-called the 5' RACE reads through MiXCR, storing one row per CDR3 protein. The profile shows approximately 190,000 distinct CDR3 sequences, approximately 12% of them singletons. The chain carries TRBV4-3 and TRBJ1-2, with 9 positions matching TRBD1. The clonotype was recovered from a female donor with ankylosing spondylitis or in good health (not recorded which). Sequencing was done on a sample of blood, either unsorted or a sorted T cell fraction (not recorded which). Written as DNA, the CDR3 is TGCGCCAGCAGCCAAGAAGGACAGGGGCGAGGGTATGGCTACACCTTC. This gives the protein CASSQEGQGRGYGYTF.